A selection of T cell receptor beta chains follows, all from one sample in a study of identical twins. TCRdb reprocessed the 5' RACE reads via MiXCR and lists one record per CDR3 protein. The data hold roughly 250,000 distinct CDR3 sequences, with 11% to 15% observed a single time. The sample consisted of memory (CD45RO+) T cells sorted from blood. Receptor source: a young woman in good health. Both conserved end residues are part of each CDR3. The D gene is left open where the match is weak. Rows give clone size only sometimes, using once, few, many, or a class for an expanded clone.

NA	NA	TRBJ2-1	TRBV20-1	CSLLGGHNEQFF	TGCAGTCTCCTGGGGGGCCACAATGAGCAGTTCTTC
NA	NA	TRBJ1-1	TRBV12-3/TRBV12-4	CASSFWGGGTEAFF	TGTGCCAGCAGTTTTTGGGGAGGAGGCACTGAAGCTTTCTTT
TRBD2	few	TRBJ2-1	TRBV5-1	CASSPSGTSGDGRGQFF	TGCGCCAGCAGCCCGTCTGGGACTAGCGGGGACGGGAGGGGTCAGTTCTTC
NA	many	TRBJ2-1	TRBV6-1	CASSRGIEQFF	TGTGCCAGTAGCCGGGGAATTGAGCAGTTCTTC
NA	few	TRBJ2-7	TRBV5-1	CASSLAGESREQYF	TGCGCCAGCAGCTTGGCCGGGGAATCGCGCGAGCAGTACTTC
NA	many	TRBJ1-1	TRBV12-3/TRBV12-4	CASSPADSWDTEAFF	TGTGCCAGCAGCCCCGCGGACAGTTGGGACACTGAAGCTTTCTTT
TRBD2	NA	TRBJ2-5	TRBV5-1	CASSPRLAGGQGSETQYF	TGCGCCAGCAGTCCGCGACTAGCGGGGGGGCAAGGTAGCGAGACCCAGTACTTC
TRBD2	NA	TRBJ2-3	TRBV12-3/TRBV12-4	CASRGTSGFGTDTQYF	TGTGCCAGCAGGGGGACTAGCGGGTTCGGCACAGATACGCAGTATTTT
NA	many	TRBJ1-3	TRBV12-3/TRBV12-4	CASRTDGNTIYF	TGTGCCAGCAGGACGGACGGAAACACCATATATTTT
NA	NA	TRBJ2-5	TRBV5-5	CASSSVGSVETQYF	TGTGCCAGCAGCTCCGTCGGGAGCGTAGAGACCCAGTACTTC
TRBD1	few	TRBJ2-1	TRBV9	CASSAPPPGGDEQFF	TGTGCCAGCAGCGCCCCCCCCCCAGGGGGCGATGAGCAGTTCTTC
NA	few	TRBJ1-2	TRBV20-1	CSARDFDFYGYTF	TGCAGTGCTAGAGACTTCGACTTCTATGGCTACACCTTC
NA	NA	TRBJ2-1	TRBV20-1	CSGGRYNEQFF	TGCAGTGGGGGTCGCTACAATGAGCAGTTCTTC
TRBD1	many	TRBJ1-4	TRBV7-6	CASSLFVGTGAEKLFF	TGTGCCAGCAGCTTGTTTGTCGGGACAGGGGCTGAAAAACTGTTTTTT
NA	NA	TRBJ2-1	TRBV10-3	CAISGQASSEQFF	TGTGCCATCAGTGGACAGGCCTCCTCGGAGCAGTTCTTC
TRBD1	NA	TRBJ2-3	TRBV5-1	CASSPGTQGDTQYF	TGCGCCAGCAGCCCCGGGACACAGGGGGATACGCAGTATTTT
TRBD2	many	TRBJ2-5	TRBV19	CASSLAGGSPYQETQYF	TGTGCCAGTAGCCTAGCGGGAGGCTCACCGTACCAAGAGACCCAGTACTTC
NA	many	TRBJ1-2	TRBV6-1	CASSTIERGFNYGYTF	TGTGCCAGCAGTACAATCGAGAGGGGGTTCAACTATGGCTACACCTTC
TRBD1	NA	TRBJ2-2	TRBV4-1	CASSAGTGLSGELFF	TGCGCCAGCAGCGCCGGGACAGGGTTATCCGGGGAGCTGTTTTTT
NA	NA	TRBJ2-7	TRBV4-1	CASSHWVTYEQYF	TGCGCCAGCAGCCACTGGGTAACCTACGAGCAGTACTTC